This T cell receptor beta chain is drawn from a study of T cell responses to AZD1222 COVID-19 vaccine. Overall study findings and caveats: Baseline seropositives among AZD1222 recipients totaled only 5 to 7. Targets within unmutated variant regions were reportedly found for nearly half of spike-specific TCRs.

The CDR3 is made up of 19 amino acids. This clone occurred a few times. Antigen specificity is unknown. Clones were sequenced by immunoSEQ multiplex PCR, and TCRdb holds only the in-frame ones, with some missing. There are some 180,000 clones in the sample; around nine tenths occur only once, and around 0.99% lies in the top ten. Sequences were derived from peripheral blood, sampled 28 days after the second AZD1222 dose. This chain uses TRBV1 with TRBJ2-4. TRBV1 is a recognized pseudogene. The TCR sequence derives from an adult who received the AZD1222 COVID-19 vaccine. The CDR3 bases are TGCACCAGCAGCCAAGTCCGGGGTGGGACCCAAGGGGCCAAAAACATTCAGTACTTC. Encoded protein: CTSSQVRGGTQGAKNIQYF.